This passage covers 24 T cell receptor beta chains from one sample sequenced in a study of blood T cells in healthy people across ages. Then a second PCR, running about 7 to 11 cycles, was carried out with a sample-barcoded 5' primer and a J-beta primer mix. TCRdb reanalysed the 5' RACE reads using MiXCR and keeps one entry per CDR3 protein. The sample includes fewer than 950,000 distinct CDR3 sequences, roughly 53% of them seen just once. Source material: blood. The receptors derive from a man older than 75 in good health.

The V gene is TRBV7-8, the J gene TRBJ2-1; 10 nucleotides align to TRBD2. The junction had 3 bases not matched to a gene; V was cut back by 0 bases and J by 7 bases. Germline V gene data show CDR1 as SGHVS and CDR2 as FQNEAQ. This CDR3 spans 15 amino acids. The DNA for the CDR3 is TGTGCCAGCAGCTTAGCGGCTAGCGGGAGAAATGAGCAGTTCTTC. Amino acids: CASSLAASGRNEQFF.

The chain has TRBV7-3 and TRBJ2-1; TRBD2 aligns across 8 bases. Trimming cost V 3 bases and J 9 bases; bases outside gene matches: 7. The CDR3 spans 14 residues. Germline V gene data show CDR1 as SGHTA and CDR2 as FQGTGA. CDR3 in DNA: TGTGCCAGCAGCTTTTCGGGACTAGAGGGTGAGCAGTTCTTC. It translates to CASSFSGLEGEQFF.

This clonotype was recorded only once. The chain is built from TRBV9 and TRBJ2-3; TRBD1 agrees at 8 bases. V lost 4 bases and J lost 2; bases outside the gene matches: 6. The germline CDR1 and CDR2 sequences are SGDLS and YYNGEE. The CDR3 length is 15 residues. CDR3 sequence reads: CASSPSTGATDTQYF. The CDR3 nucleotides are TGTGCCAGCAGCCCCTCGACAGGGGCCACAGATACGCAGTATTTT.

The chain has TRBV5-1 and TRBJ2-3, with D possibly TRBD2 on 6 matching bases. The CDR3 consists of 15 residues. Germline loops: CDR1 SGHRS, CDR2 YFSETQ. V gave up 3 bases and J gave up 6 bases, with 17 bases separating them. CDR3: CASSSLPGLTDTQYF. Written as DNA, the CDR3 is TGCGCCAGCAGCTCCTTACCGGGACTCACTGATACGCAGTATTTT.

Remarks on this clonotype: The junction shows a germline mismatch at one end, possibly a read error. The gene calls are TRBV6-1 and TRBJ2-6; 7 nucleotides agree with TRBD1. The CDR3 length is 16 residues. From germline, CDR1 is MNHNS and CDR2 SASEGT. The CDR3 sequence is CASSEDRMAGANVLTF. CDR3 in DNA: TGTGCTAGCAGTGAGGACAGGATGGCTGGGGCCAACGTCCTGACTTTC.

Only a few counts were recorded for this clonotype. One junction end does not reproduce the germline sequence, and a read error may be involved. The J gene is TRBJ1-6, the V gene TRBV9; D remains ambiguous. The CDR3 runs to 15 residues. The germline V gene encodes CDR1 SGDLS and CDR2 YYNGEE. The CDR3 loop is CASSVGPRDDSPLHF. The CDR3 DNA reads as TGTGCCAGTAGCGTAGGCCCCCGGGATGATTCACCCCTCCACTTT.

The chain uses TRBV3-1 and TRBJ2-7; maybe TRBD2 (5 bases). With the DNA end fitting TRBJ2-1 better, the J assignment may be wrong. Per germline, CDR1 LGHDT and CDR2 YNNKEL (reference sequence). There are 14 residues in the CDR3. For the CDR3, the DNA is TGTGCCAGCAGCCAAGACGGAGGTTTCAATGAGCAGTTCTTC. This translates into CASSQDGGFNEQFF.

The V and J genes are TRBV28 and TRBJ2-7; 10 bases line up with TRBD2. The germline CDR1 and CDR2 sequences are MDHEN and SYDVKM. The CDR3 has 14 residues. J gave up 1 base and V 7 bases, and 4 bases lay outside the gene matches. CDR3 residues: CASTGLAESYEQYF. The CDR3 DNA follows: TGTGCCAGCACAGGACTAGCGGAATCCTACGAGCAGTACTTC.

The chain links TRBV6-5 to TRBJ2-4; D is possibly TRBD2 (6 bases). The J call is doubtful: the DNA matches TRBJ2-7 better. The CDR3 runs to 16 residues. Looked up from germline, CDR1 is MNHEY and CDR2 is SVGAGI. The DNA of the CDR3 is TGTGCCAGCAGTTACTCGATCGGGGGAACCGGGGGCGAGCAGTACTTC. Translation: CASSYSIGGTGGEQYF.

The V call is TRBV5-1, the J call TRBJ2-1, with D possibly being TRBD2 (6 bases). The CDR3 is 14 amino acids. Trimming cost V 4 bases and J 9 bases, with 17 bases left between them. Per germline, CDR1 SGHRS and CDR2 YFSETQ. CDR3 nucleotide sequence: TGCGCCAGCAGCCCGGAGGGCACTGAGGGTGAGCAGTTCTTC. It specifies CASSPEGTEGEQFF.

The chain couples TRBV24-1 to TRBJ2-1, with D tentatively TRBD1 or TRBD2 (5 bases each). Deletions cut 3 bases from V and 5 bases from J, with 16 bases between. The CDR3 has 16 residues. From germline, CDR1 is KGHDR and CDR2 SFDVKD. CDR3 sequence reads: CATSDLGTGKDNEQFF. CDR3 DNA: TGTGCCACCAGTGATCTCGGGACGGGAAAGGACAATGAGCAGTTCTTC.

CDR3 nucleotide sequence: TGTGCCAGCAGTGAACTAGCGGGAATTCTGATCGAGCAGTACTTC. As protein: CASSELAGILIEQYF. J is TRBJ2-7 and V is TRBV6-1; 9 bases fit TRBD2. From germline, CDR1 is MNHNS and CDR2 SASEGT. V lost 2 bases to trimming and J lost 6 bases; unmatched junction nucleotides: 8. The CDR3 loop spans 15 amino acids.

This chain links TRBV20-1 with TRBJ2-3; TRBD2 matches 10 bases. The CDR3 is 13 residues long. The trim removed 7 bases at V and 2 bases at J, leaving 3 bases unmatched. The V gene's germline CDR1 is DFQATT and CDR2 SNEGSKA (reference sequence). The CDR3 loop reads CSGAGGYTDTQYF. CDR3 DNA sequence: TGCAGTGGAGCGGGAGGGTACACAGATACGCAGTATTTT.

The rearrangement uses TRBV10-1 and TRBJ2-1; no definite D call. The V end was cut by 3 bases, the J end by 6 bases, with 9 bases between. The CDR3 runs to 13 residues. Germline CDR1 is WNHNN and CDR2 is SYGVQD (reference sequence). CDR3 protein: CASSELGFNEQFF. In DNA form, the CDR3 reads TGCGCCAGCAGTGAATTGGGGTTCAATGAGCAGTTCTTC.

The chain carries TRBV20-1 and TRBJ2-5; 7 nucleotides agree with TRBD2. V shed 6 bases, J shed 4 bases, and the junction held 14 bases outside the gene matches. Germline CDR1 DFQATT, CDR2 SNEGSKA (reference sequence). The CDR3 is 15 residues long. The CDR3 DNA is TGCAGTGCCTATGACGGGACTAATCTGGGAGAGACCCAGTACTTC. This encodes CSAYDGTNLGETQYF.

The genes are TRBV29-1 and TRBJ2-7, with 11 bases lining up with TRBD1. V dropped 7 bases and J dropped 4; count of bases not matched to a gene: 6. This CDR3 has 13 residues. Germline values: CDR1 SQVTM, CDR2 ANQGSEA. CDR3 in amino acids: CSALGTGGYEQYF. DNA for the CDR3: TGCAGCGCCCTCGGGACAGGGGGTTACGAGCAGTACTTC.

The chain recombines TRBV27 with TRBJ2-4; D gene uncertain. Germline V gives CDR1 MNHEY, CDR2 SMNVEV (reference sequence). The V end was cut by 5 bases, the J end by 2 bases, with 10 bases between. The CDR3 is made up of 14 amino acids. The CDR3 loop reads CASSPHSTKNIQYF. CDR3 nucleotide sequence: TGTGCCAGCAGTCCCCACTCCACCAAAAACATTCAGTACTTC.

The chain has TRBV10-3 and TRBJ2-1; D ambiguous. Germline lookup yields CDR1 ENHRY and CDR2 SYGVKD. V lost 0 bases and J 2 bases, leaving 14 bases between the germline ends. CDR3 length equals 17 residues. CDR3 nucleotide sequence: TGTGCCATCAGTGAGTCCCAAGTCCGAGGTCCCTACAATGAGCAGTTCTTC. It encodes CAISESQVRGPYNEQFF.

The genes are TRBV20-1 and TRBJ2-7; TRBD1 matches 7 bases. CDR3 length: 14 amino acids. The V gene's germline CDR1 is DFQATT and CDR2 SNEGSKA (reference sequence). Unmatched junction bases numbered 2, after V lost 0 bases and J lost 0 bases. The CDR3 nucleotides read TGCAGTGCTAGAGAAGGGACAGCCTCCTACGAGCAGTACTTC. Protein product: CSAREGTASYEQYF.

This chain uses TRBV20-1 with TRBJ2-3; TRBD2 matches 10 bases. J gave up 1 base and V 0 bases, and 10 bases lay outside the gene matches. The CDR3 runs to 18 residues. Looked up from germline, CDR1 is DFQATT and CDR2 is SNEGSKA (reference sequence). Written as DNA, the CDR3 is TGCAGTGCTAGAGAGCCTCCGGGACTAGCGCGAGGCACAGATACGCAGTATTTT. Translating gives CSAREPPGLARGTDTQYF.

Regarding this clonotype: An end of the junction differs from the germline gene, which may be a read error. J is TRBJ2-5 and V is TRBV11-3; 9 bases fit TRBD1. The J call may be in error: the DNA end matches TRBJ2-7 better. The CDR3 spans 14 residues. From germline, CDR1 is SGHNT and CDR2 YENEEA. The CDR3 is CAGSPGQGYDEQYF. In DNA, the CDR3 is TGTGCCGGCAGCCCTGGACAGGGGTACGACGAGCAGTACTTC.

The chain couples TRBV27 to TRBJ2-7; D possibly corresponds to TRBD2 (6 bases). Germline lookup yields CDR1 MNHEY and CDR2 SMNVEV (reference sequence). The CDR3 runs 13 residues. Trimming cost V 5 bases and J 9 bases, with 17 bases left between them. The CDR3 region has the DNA TGTGCCAGCAGTGTCTACACGACGGGGGTGCAGTACTTC. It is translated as CASSVYTTGVQYF.

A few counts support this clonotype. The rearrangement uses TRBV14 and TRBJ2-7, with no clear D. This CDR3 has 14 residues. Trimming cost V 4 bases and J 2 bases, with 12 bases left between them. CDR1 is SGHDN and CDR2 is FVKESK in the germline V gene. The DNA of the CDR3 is TGTGCCAGCAGCCCCCTCGGCCCCACCTACGAGCAGTACTTC. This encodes CASSPLGPTYEQYF.

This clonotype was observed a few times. Here the CDR3 DNA reads TGTGCCAGCAGCGCTGACAGTTCCTCCTACAATGAGCAGTTCTTC. Protein: CASSADSSSYNEQFF. The chain employs TRBV12-3 or TRBV12-4 and TRBJ2-1; D might be TRBD1 (5 bases). V was pared by 6 bases and J by 0 bases, with 12 bases between. This CDR3 region has 15 residues.